This T cell receptor (beta chain) derives from a study of blood T cell repertoires in COVID-19. Study in general: The study drew acute and convalescent COVID-19 samples from the United States, Italy and Spain.

The CDR3 has 16 amino acids. Trimming cost V 0 bases and J 4 bases; bases outside gene matches: 10. CDR1 SGHRS and CDR2 YFSETQ come from the germline V gene. Clones were read by immunoSEQ multiplex PCR, and TCRdb kept only the in-frame ones, dropping some. The profile shows about 380,000 clones, 85% to 90% of them singletons. Cohort 3 recovered donors had two negative PCRs, clearance, or symptom resolution. The specimen was PBMCs or T cells enriched from blood (not recorded which). The chain links TRBV5-1 to TRBJ2-7, with TRBD2 identical over 7 bases. The TCR originated in a woman aged 18-35 years who had recovered from COVID-19. In DNA form, the CDR3 reads TGCGCCAGCAGCTTGGCCCGGGGGGAGGTAGGGTACGAGCAGTACTTC. Residues: CASSLARGEVGYEQYF.